This record concerns one TCR beta chain sequence. Vbeta (60) and Jbeta (13) primers were used in the PCR. The table came from immunoSEQ multiplex PCR; TCRdb's copy has only in-frame clones and leaves some out. The data show about 110,000 clones, just over 15% seen once. V lost 1 base, J lost 0 bases, and 16 bases lay in between. This CDR3 comprises 17 residues. Per germline, CDR1 SGHDT and CDR2 YYEEEE. The data derive from a study of cytomegalovirus exposure and HLA in healthy donors. This chain joins TRBV5-6 and TRBJ1-1; D may be TRBD1 (5 bases). The sequenced sample consisted of PBMCs. The receptor's source is a woman in her late teens or twenties in good health and CMV-seronegative. The CDR3 reads CASSLMTDPNMNTEAFF. In DNA form, the CDR3 reads TGTGCCAGCAGCTTGATGACAGACCCCAATATGAACACTGAAGCTTTCTTT.